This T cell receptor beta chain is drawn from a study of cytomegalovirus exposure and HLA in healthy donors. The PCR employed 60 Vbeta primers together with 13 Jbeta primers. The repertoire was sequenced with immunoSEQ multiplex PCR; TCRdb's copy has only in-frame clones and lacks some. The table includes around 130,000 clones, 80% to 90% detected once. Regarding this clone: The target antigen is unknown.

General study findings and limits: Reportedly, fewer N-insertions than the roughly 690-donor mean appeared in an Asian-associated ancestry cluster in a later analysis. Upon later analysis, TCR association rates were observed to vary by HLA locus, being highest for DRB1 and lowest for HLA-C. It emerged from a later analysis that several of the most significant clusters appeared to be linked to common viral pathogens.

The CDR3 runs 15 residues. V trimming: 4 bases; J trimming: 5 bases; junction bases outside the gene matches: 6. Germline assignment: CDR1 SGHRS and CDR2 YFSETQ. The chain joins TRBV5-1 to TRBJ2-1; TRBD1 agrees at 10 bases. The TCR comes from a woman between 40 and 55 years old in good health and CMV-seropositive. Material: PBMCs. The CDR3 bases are TGCGCCAGCAGCCCCGGGACAGGGGTCGACAATGAGCAGTTCTTC. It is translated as CASSPGTGVDNEQFF.